The T cell receptor (beta chain) under discussion was sequenced for a study of cytomegalovirus exposure and HLA in healthy donors. PCR involved 60 Vbeta and 13 Jbeta primers. Per the original methods: Later reanalysis found 80 million or so unique TCR beta chains, around 11 million of them shared. Profiling relied on immunoSEQ multiplex PCR, and the TCRdb table lists in-frame clones only, not all of them. The V and J calls and clone size were taken over from that table, and D and trimming were inferred from the DNA. The profile shows about 120,000 clones, more than 80% of them singletons. Worth noting for this clone: Antigen: not known.

Study-wide results and limits: Presence/absence analysis assumed near-uniform sequencing depth across donors. Analysis was performed later, and it showed HLA-associated TCR beta chains to be more clonally expanded than equally common others.

J lost 9 bases, V lost 3 bases, and 4 bases had no gene match. This CDR3 is built from 12 residues. Germline CDR1 reads SEHNR; CDR2 reads FQNEAQ (reference sequence). This chain joins TRBV7-9 and TRBJ1-1; 7 bases map to TRBD1. This receptor was obtained from a man aged 30 to 39 in good health and CMV-seropositive. Sequencing was done on a sample of PBMCs. CDR3 sequence (DNA): TGTGCCAGCAGCTTCGGGACAGATAAAGCTTTCTTT. It translates to CASSFGTDKAFF.